These T cell receptor beta chains were read from a single sample in a study of blood T cell repertoires in COVID-19. Clones were sequenced by immunoSEQ multiplex PCR, and TCRdb holds only the in-frame ones, with some missing. The table records 150,000 to 200,000 clones, roughly 85% of them present only once. Source material: peripheral blood. These receptors were obtained from a human donor with active or convalescent COVID-19. The donor label of this sample is uncertain. Each CDR3 is given with its conserved first and last residue. The D gene is left open where the match is weak. Size values are once, few and many counts, or a class for expanded clones, and some rows have none.

TRBJ2-7,NA,TRBV5-1,TRBD1,CASSLRDRGYEQYF,TGCGCCAGCAGCTTGCGGGACAGGGGCTACGAGCAGTACTTC
TRBJ1-3,few,TRBV6-5,NA,CASSSRLIKGNTIYF,TGTGCCAGCAGTTCTAGACTAATTAAAGGAAACACCATATATTTT
TRBJ2-7,NA,TRBV7-8,NA,CASSRGGAYEQYF,TGTGCCAGCAGCCGTGGAGGGGCCTACGAGCAGTACTTC
TRBJ1-4,NA,TRBV2,NA,CASSSRLREKLFF,TGTGCCAGCAGTTCCCGACTCCGCGAAAAACTGTTTTTT
TRBJ2-3,NA,TRBV3-1/TRBV3-2,TRBD2,CASSQRGGGRDTQYF,TGTGCCAGCAGCCAACGGGGCGGGGGGAGAGATACGCAGTATTTT
TRBJ2-7,many,TRBV7-9,NA,CASSSTGEDYEQYF,TGTGCCAGCAGCTCTACGGGGGAGGACTACGAGCAGTACTTC
TRBJ2-7,NA,TRBV18,TRBD1,CASSRNRGHEQYF,TGTGCCAGCTCACGAAACAGGGGCCACGAGCAGTACTTC
TRBJ2-3,NA,TRBV2,TRBD2,CASSAGTTLTDTQYF,TGTGCCAGCAGCGCCGGGACTACCCTCACAGATACGCAGTATTTT
TRBJ1-4,NA,TRBV27,TRBD1,CASSSRGPNEKLFF,TGTGCCAGCAGTTCCAGGGGGCCTAATGAAAAACTGTTTTTT
TRBJ1-2,NA,TRBV28,TRBD1,CASSLLDRPRRGDGYTF,TGTGCCAGCAGTTTATTGGACAGGCCAAGAAGGGGAGATGGCTACACCTTC
TRBJ2-7,few,TRBV7-9,TRBD2,CASSFDLAGGRNEQYF,TGTGCCAGCAGCTTTGATCTAGCGGGAGGTAGGAACGAGCAGTACTTC
TRBJ2-1,NA,TRBV9,TRBD2,CASTGGAFPYNEQFF,TGTGCCAGCACCGGGGGGGCCTTTCCATATAATGAGCAGTTCTTC
TRBJ2-3,NA,TRBV19,TRBD2,CASSETSGSTDTQYF,TGTGCCAGTAGTGAGACTAGCGGAAGCACAGATACGCAGTATTTT
TRBJ1-2,NA,TRBV6-2/TRBV6-3,NA,CASSYPTSGYTF,TGTGCCAGCAGTTATCCTACTTCTGGCTACACCTTC
TRBJ1-1,NA,TRBV7-3,NA,CASSPHPGDTEAFF,TGTGCCAGCAGCCCACACCCAGGGGACACTGAAGCTTTCTTT
TRBJ1-5,NA,TRBV5-5,NA,CASSLGMPGVRQPQHF,TGTGCCAGCAGCTTGGGTATGCCAGGGGTAAGGCAGCCCCAGCATTTT
TRBJ1-1,NA,TRBV5-3,NA,CARSSRTEFMNTEAFF,TGTGCCAGAAGCTCAAGAACAGAGTTTATGAACACTGAAGCTTTCTTT
TRBJ2-5,NA,TRBV7-6,TRBD2,CASSLGGGSEETQYF,TGTGCCAGCAGCTTAGGGGGAGGGTCAGAAGAGACCCAGTACTTC
TRBJ2-3,NA,TRBV4-2,NA,CASSQSPGVGADTQYF,TGTGCCAGCAGCCAGTCTCCCGGGGTGGGCGCAGATACGCAGTATTTT
TRBJ1-1,NA,TRBV6-5,NA,CASNRRGNTEAFF,TGTGCCAGCAACCGTAGGGGGAACACTGAAGCTTTCTTT
TRBJ1-2,NA,TRBV12-3/TRBV12-4,NA,CASSLRQNYGYTF,TGTGCCAGCAGTTTACGACAGAACTATGGCTACACCTTC
TRBJ1-2,once,TRBV7-9,TRBD1,CATPGQGASYGYTF,TGTGCCACCCCCGGACAGGGGGCCAGCTATGGCTACACCTTC
TRBJ1-2,NA,TRBV27,TRBD1,CASSLSVAGGVYGYTF,TGTGCCAGCAGTCTTTCGGTCGCAGGGGGAGTCTATGGCTACACCTTC
TRBJ2-5,NA,TRBV25-1,TRBD2,CASSSPWGTSGSLETQYF,TGTGCCAGCAGCTCCCCATGGGGCACTAGCGGGAGTCTGGAGACCCAGTACTTC
TRBJ1-3,NA,TRBV9,NA,CASSPLGANTIYF,TGTGCCAGCAGCCCTCTAGGGGCAAACACCATATATTTT
TRBJ2-1,NA,TRBV11-3,TRBD2,CASSSGLAGGLTSRDNEQFF,TGTGCCAGCAGCTCGGGACTAGCGGGAGGTTTAACTTCTAGGGACAATGAGCAGTTCTTC
TRBJ2-3,NA,TRBV7-3,NA,CASSRAGVNTDTQYF,TGTGCCAGCAGCCGAGCCGGGGTGAACACAGATACGCAGTATTTT
TRBJ2-7,NA,TRBV4-3,NA,CASSQDRRIPYEQYF,TGCGCCAGCAGCCAAGATCGGCGGATACCTTACGAGCAGTACTTC
TRBJ2-7,NA,TRBV7-9,NA,CASSQTPGGNSYEQYF,TGTGCCAGCAGCCAGACCCCCGGCGGGAACTCCTACGAGCAGTACTTC
TRBJ2-5,NA,TRBV7-3,NA,CASSLTMQETQYF,TGTGCCAGCAGCTTAACTATGCAAGAGACCCAGTACTTC
TRBJ1-2,NA,TRBV9,NA,CASSVGGRDTLVYGYTF,TGTGCCAGCAGCGTAGGGGGCCGGGACACCCTTGTCTATGGCTACACCTTC
TRBJ2-7,NA,TRBV12-3/TRBV12-4,NA,CASRIRLGEQYF,TGTGCCAGCAGGATTCGACTAGGGGAGCAGTACTTC
TRBJ2-7,NA,TRBV7-2,TRBD1,CASSSRQGSYEQYF,TGTGCCAGCAGCTCCCGACAGGGGAGCTACGAGCAGTACTTC
TRBJ2-7,NA,TRBV11-2,TRBD2,CASSLRLASDEQYF,TGTGCCAGCAGCTTGAGACTAGCCTCCGACGAGCAGTACTTC
TRBJ1-6,NA,TRBV19,NA,CASSIASRTYNSPLHF,TGTGCCAGTAGTATTGCATCGCGGACCTATAATTCACCCCTCCACTTT
TRBJ2-1,NA,TRBV7-3,NA,CASSLIGGLYNEQFF,TGTGCCAGCAGCTTAATCGGGGGGCTGTACAATGAGCAGTTCTTC
TRBJ2-1,few,TRBV7-9,TRBD2,CASSLESGSHNEQFF,TGTGCCAGCAGCTTAGAGAGCGGGAGTCACAATGAGCAGTTCTTC
TRBJ2-3,NA,TRBV19,TRBD2,CASSSLLAGEGTDTQYF,TGTGCCAGTAGTTCCTTACTAGCGGGAGAGGGCACAGATACGCAGTATTTT
TRBJ2-2,NA,TRBV5-1,TRBD2,CASSFFQRGAASTGELFF,TGCGCCAGCAGCTTTTTCCAGCGGGGGGCCGCGAGCACCGGGGAGCTGTTTTTT
TRBJ2-7,NA,TRBV15,TRBD1,CATSSLQGAPYEQYF,TGTGCCACCAGCAGCTTACAGGGGGCCCCCTACGAGCAGTACTTC
TRBJ1-2,NA,TRBV28,TRBD1,CASRPGQGFYGYTF,TGTGCCAGCAGACCGGGACAGGGTTTCTATGGCTACACCTTC
TRBJ2-2,NA,TRBV28,NA,CASSFRATGELFF,TGTGCCAGCAGTTTCCGAGCTACCGGGGAGCTGTTTTTT
TRBJ2-3,NA,TRBV6-5,NA,CASRRDSDTQYF,TGTGCCAGCAGACGAGACTCAGATACGCAGTATTTT
TRBJ2-3,NA,TRBV5-4,TRBD2,CASAPGTSGAGRNTQYF,TGTGCCAGCGCTCCCGGGACTAGCGGGGCGGGCAGGAATACGCAGTATTTT
TRBJ2-1,NA,TRBV7-2,TRBD2,CASSLSSGGGNEQFF,TGTGCCAGCAGCTTAAGTAGCGGGGGCGGTAATGAGCAGTTCTTC
TRBJ1-2,NA,TRBV27,NA,CASSLFPGNYGYTF,TGTGCCAGCAGTTTATTTCCGGGTAACTATGGCTACACCTTC